The 32 T cell receptor beta chains below were found in one sample sequenced in a study of blood T cell repertoires in COVID-19. Using immunoSEQ multiplex PCR, the repertoire was profiled, and TCRdb retains in-frame clones only, with some absent. The data contain roughly 220,000 clones, 84% of them singletons. Input material: peripheral blood. Receptor source: a man younger than 40 with active or convalescent COVID-19.

This clone was seen only once. DNA of the CDR3: TGTGCCAGCAGCTCGACTAGCGGGGGGGCCCACGAGACCCAGTACTTC. This gives the protein CASSSTSGGAHETQYF. This chain connects TRBV7-9 to TRBJ2-5; 14 bases are shared with TRBD2. Germline-derived CDR1 and CDR2 are SEHNR and FQNEAQ (reference sequence). V trimming: 4 bases; J trimming: 5 bases; junction bases outside the gene matches: 6. The CDR3 runs to 16 residues.

This sequence joins TRBV6-2 or TRBV6-3 and TRBJ1-2; D may be TRBD1 (6 bases). CDR3 length: 12 amino acids. Between the trimmed V and J ends, which lost 6 bases and 3 bases, there was a span of 8 bases. Germline CDR1 and CDR2: MNHEY and SVGEGT. DNA for the CDR3: TGTGCCAGCAGCAGGGGTGACTATGGCTACACCTTC. It yields the protein CASSRGDYGYTF.

This chain links TRBV6-2 or TRBV6-3 with TRBJ1-3; D is unresolved. Germline V gene sequence: CDR1 MNHEY, CDR2 SVGEGT. The V end lost 2 bases, the J end lost 4 bases, and 3 bases lay between the germline ends. This CDR3 is built from 12 residues. CDR3 DNA sequence: TGTGCCAGCAGTTACCAAGGAAACACCATATATTTT. Amino acid sequence: CASSYQGNTIYF.

V is TRBV6-5 and J is TRBJ2-7, with 10 positions matching TRBD2. With 2 bases clipped from V and 1 base from J, the junction kept 2 bases outside the gene matches. Germline V CDR1 and CDR2: MNHEY, SVGAGI. CDR3 length: 15 amino acids. The CDR3 loop reads CASSYRTSGSYEQYF. The CDR3 nucleotides are TGTGCCAGCAGTTACAGGACTAGCGGTTCCTACGAGCAGTACTTC.

The rearrangement links TRBV4-3 to TRBJ1-1; 10 bases fit TRBD1. CDR3 size: 15 residues. J was trimmed by 5 bases and V by 4 bases; bases with no gene match: 7. Germline V CDR1 and CDR2: LGHNA, YSLEER. In nucleotides, the CDR3 is TGCGCCAGCAGCCCTTGGACAGGGGGTAGAACTGAAGCTTTCTTT. This encodes CASSPWTGGRTEAFF.

This sequence joins TRBV12-3 or TRBV12-4 and TRBJ2-2, with a possible D match to TRBD1 (5 bases). V was trimmed by 5 bases and J by 7 bases, leaving 11 bases between them. The length of the CDR3 is 13 residues. The CDR3 DNA is TGTGCCAGCAGTCTCAGGGTTTTCGGGGAGCTGTTTTTT. This sequence encodes CASSLRVFGELFF.

This chain connects TRBV18 to TRBJ2-2; TRBD1 agrees at 8 bases. Germline V gives CDR1 KGHSH, CDR2 LQKENI. V shed 3 bases and J 4 bases; nucleotides not matched to a gene: 4. This CDR3 comprises 15 residues. The CDR3, as DNA: TGTGCCAGCTCACCCCAGGGGGCCGCCACCGGGGAGCTGTTTTTT. Its protein is CASSPQGAATGELFF. Using reference TRBV18 and TRBJ2-2 for the parts outside the CDR3, the full variable domain is NAGVMQNPRHLVRRRGQEARLRCSPMKGHSHVYWYRQLPEEGLKFMVYLQKENIIDESGMPKERFSAEFPKEGPSILRIQQVVRGDSAAYFCASSPQGAATGELFFGEGSRLTVL.

The rearrangement uses TRBV11-3 and TRBJ2-3; D is uncertain. The germline V and J ends were trimmed by 2 bases and 4 bases, with 4 bases remaining between them. CDR1 is SGHNT, CDR2 YENEEA, per germline. The CDR3 is made up of 12 amino acids. The CDR3 loop is CASSLSADTQYF. The CDR3 nucleotides read TGTGCCAGCAGCTTATCCGCAGATACGCAGTATTTT.

This chain connects TRBV19 to TRBJ1-6, with 8 nucleotides matching TRBD1. Germline CDR1 reads LNHDA; CDR2 reads SQIVND (reference sequence). Germline trimming cut 7 bases from V and 2 bases from J; bases unmatched to any gene: 7. This CDR3 contains 16 residues. The CDR3 spells CASTARGQAYNSPLHF. Written as DNA, the CDR3 is TGTGCCAGTACAGCCAGGGGGCAGGCCTATAATTCACCCCTCCACTTT.

This chain joins TRBV11-2 and TRBJ1-2; D remains unclear. V was trimmed by 1 base and J by 0 bases, leaving 12 bases between them. The CDR3 spans 16 residues. CDR1 and CDR2 (germline): SGHAT, FQNNGV. DNA for the CDR3: TGTGCCAGCAGCTTAGTAGGTGCGGGAGCTAACTATGGCTACACCTTC. This gives the protein CASSLVGAGANYGYTF.

V gene TRBV30 combines with J gene TRBJ1-1; 11 positions match TRBD1. The J segment lost 7 bases and the V segment lost 8 bases, leaving 6 bases of the junction unmatched. The CDR3 runs to 12 residues. Germline lookup yields CDR1 GTSNPN and CDR2 SVGIG (reference sequence). The DNA for the CDR3 is TGTGCCATCGGACAGGGGGCGGGTGAAGCTTTCTTT. Translating it yields CAIGQGAGEAFF. The full variable domain, with the rest looked up from reference TRBV30 and TRBJ1-1, is SQTIHQWPATLVQPVGSPLSLECTVEGTSNPNLYWYRQAAGRGLQLLFYSVGIGQISSEVPQNLSASRPQDRQFILSSKKLLLSDSGFYLCAIGQGAGEAFFGQGTRLTVV.

This rearrangement joins TRBV13 to TRBJ1-2, with D tentatively TRBD1 (5 bases). This CDR3 region has 13 residues. Trimming shortened V by 5 bases and J by 5 bases, and 12 bases separated the two germline ends. Germline CDR1 and CDR2: PRHDT and FYEKMQ (reference sequence). The CDR3 loop is CASSTRTYYGYTF. The CDR3 DNA is TGTGCCAGCAGCACAAGGACATATTATGGCTACACCTTC.

This chain links TRBV6-4 with TRBJ2-1; 15 positions agree with TRBD2. CDR1 and CDR2 from the germline V gene are MRHNA and SNTAGT. J gave up 0 bases and V 2 bases, and 8 bases lay outside the gene matches. The CDR3 runs to 20 residues. CDR3 sequence (DNA): TGTGCCAGCAGTGACCCGAGGACTAGCGGGAGGGCTAGCTCCTACAATGAGCAGTTCTTC. Amino acid sequence: CASSDPRTSGRASSYNEQFF.

The V and J genes are TRBV7-2 and TRBJ2-1; D is uncertain. CDR1 and CDR2 from the germline V gene are SGHTA and FQGNSA. The V gene lost 5 bases and the J gene lost 7 bases, with 6 bases spanning the gap. The CDR3 has 11 residues. The CDR3 loop is CASSPRNEQFF. CDR3 nucleotide sequence: TGTGCCAGCAGCCCTCGGAATGAGCAGTTCTTC.

The chain joins TRBV28 to TRBJ1-1, with D possibly matching TRBD1 (5 bases). Germline V CDR1 and CDR2: MDHEN, SYDVKM. V was pared by 2 bases and J by 8 bases, with 6 bases between. The CDR3 length is 11 residues. This CDR3 is CASSLTGEAFF. The CDR3, as DNA: TGTGCCAGCAGTTTAACAGGCGAAGCTTTCTTT.

The chain carries TRBV9 and TRBJ2-3; 10 bases are a match to TRBD2. This CDR3 contains 15 residues. V lost 0 bases to trimming and J lost 6 bases; unmatched junction nucleotides: 4. Per germline, CDR1 SGDLS and CDR2 YYNGEE. CDR3 protein: CASSVDGTSADTQYF. Written as DNA, the CDR3 is TGTGCCAGCAGCGTAGATGGGACTAGCGCTGATACGCAGTATTTT.

J is TRBJ2-7 and V is TRBV7-2; TRBD1 agrees at 9 bases. The CDR3 has 14 residues. Germline lookup yields CDR1 SGHTA and CDR2 FQGNSA. Unmatched junction bases numbered 3, after V lost 1 base and J lost 5 bases. DNA of the CDR3: TGTGCCAGCAGCTTAGACAGGGGGCCGCACGAGCAGTACTTC. Amino acid sequence: CASSLDRGPHEQYF.

This clone was counted a single time. This same CDR3 is encoded by further DNA sequences in the sample. J is TRBJ2-7 and V is TRBV5-1; tentative D call: TRBD2 (6 bases). The length of the CDR3 is 13 residues. V was cut by 2 bases and J by 2 bases, with 8 bases left in between. Germline V gene data show CDR1 as SGHRS and CDR2 as YFSETQ. The CDR3 spells CASSFPGAYEQYF. Written as DNA, the CDR3 is TGCGCCAGCAGCTTCCCGGGGGCCTACGAGCAGTACTTC. The variable domain in full, completed from reference TRBV5-1 and TRBJ2-7, reads KAGVTQTPRYLIKTRGQQVTLSCSPISGHRSVSWYQQTPGQGLQFLFEYFSETQRNKGNFPGRFSGRQFSNSRSEMNVSTLELGDSALYLCASSFPGAYEQYFGPGTRLTVT.

This clone was recorded a few times. The chain joins TRBV9 to TRBJ2-1; D is perhaps TRBD1 (6 bases). The CDR3 is made up of 13 amino acids. V lost 4 bases, J lost 10 bases, and 15 bases lay in between. Germline CDR1 is SGDLS and CDR2 is YYNGEE. The chain's CDR3 is CASSSGGGVEQFF. The CDR3 region has the DNA TGTGCCAGCAGCTCTGGGGGCGGCGTAGAGCAGTTCTTC.

The rearrangement uses TRBV6-6 and TRBJ2-1; 10 bases line up with TRBD2. The CDR3 spans 14 residues. Losses at the gene ends were 4 bases for V and 8 bases for J; bases not matched to a gene: 5. Germline V gene lookup returns CDR1 MNHNY and CDR2 SVGAGI (reference sequence). CDR3 loop: CASSSRTSGDEQFF. In DNA form, the CDR3 reads TGTGCCAGCAGTTCCCGGACTAGCGGTGATGAGCAGTTCTTC.

This clone was found once. This sequence joins TRBV4-1 and TRBJ2-1, with TRBD2 as a possible D gene (7 bases). This CDR3 contains 13 residues. Trimming cost V 8 bases and J 2 bases, with 10 bases left between them. CDR1 is MGHRA and CDR2 is YSYEKL in the germline V gene. This CDR3 is CASGRGTYNEQFF. For the CDR3, the DNA is TGCGCCAGCGGGAGGGGGACCTACAATGAGCAGTTCTTC.

The chain employs TRBV6-5 and TRBJ1-4; 9 bases are a match to TRBD1. The CDR3 is made up of 15 amino acids. Germline lookup yields CDR1 MNHEY and CDR2 SVGAGI. V was pared by 4 bases and J by 3 bases, with 3 bases of the junction left unmatched. For the CDR3, the DNA is TGTGCCAGCAGTTGGGGACAGGGCGCTAATGAAAAACTGTTTTTT. As protein: CASSWGQGANEKLFF.

The chain recombines TRBV5-1 with TRBJ1-6, with TRBD1 matching over 9 bases. Germline V gives CDR1 SGHRS, CDR2 YFSETQ. This CDR3 is 15 amino acids long. Trimming at V came to 1 base and at J to 10 bases, leaving 6 bases not matched to a gene. The CDR3 DNA is TGCGCCAGCAGCTTGTACAGGACAGGGGTCTCACCCCTCCACTTT. Amino acid sequence: CASSLYRTGVSPLHF.

The V and J genes are TRBV7-2 and TRBJ1-1; the D gene is possibly TRBD1 (5 bases). Per germline, CDR1 SGHTA and CDR2 FQGNSA. The CDR3 has 13 amino acids. The germline V and J ends were trimmed by 4 bases and 7 bases, with 13 bases remaining between them. CDR3 protein: CASSSLGGYEAFF. CDR3 DNA: TGTGCCAGCAGCTCCCTGGGGGGGTATGAAGCTTTCTTT. The variable domain in full, with the rest retrieved from reference TRBV7-2 and TRBJ1-1, is GAGVSQSPSNKVTEKGKDVELRCDPISGHTALYWYRQSLGQGLEFLIYFQGNSAPDKSGLPSDRFSAERTGGSVSTLTIQRTQQEDSAVYLCASSSLGGYEAFFGQGTRLTVV.

The chain combines TRBV12-3 or TRBV12-4 with TRBJ2-7, with TRBD1 identical over 8 bases. The CDR3 is 12 amino acids. After removal of 5 bases from V and 5 bases from J, the junction contained 2 bases not matched to a gene. CDR3 DNA sequence: TGTGCCAGCAGTAGGGACAGGAACGAGCAGTACTTC. It encodes CASSRDRNEQYF.

The chain uses TRBV20-1 and TRBJ1-4; 9 bases are shared with TRBD1. V lost 4 bases to trimming and J lost 17 bases; unmatched junction nucleotides: 8. Germline V gives CDR1 DFQATT, CDR2 SNEGSKA (reference sequence). This CDR3 comprises 11 residues. The CDR3 nucleotides are TGCAGTGCTACCAAGGACAGGGGAGCTTTTTTT. Amino acids: CSATKDRGAFF.

The rearrangement uses TRBV5-4 and TRBJ2-7; TRBD2 aligns across 10 bases. CDR1 is SGHNT, CDR2 YYREEE, per germline (reference sequence). The junction had 9 bases not matched to a gene; V was cut back by 7 bases and J by 2 bases. This CDR3 is 15 amino acids long. The CDR3 DNA is TGTGCCAGCGGCTATAGCGGGAGGAACGCCTACGAGCAGTACTTC. Its protein product is CASGYSGRNAYEQYF.

V and J are TRBV7-2 and TRBJ1-2, with D unresolved. The V and J ends lost 5 bases and 5 bases respectively, with 9 bases between them. CDR3 length: 12 residues. Germline loops: CDR1 SGHTA, CDR2 FQGNSA. As DNA, the CDR3 is TGTGCCAGCAGCCCCGACAAGTATGGCTACACCTTC. It translates to CASSPDKYGYTF. The whole variable domain, filled in from reference TRBV7-2 and TRBJ1-2, reads GAGVSQSPSNKVTEKGKDVELRCDPISGHTALYWYRQSLGQGLEFLIYFQGNSAPDKSGLPSDRFSAERTGGSVSTLTIQRTQQEDSAVYLCASSPDKYGYTFGSGTRLTVV.

The rearrangement links TRBV6-2 or TRBV6-3 to TRBJ2-7; 8 nucleotides agree with TRBD1. The CDR3 extends over 14 amino acids. V was clipped by 6 bases and J by 5 bases; unmatched bases: 9. Germline-derived CDR1 and CDR2 are MNHEY and SVGEGT. This CDR3 is CASSQWAGGDEQYF. CDR3 DNA: TGTGCCAGCAGCCAATGGGCAGGGGGCGACGAGCAGTACTTC.

The chain links TRBV5-4 to TRBJ2-5; D perhaps matches TRBD1 (5 bases). There are 13 residues in the CDR3. Germline V gene data show CDR1 as SGHNT and CDR2 as YYREEE (reference sequence). V shed 2 bases and J shed 5 bases, with 10 bases lying between them. The CDR3 is CASSFDSRETQYF. The CDR3 DNA is TGTGCCAGCAGCTTTGACAGTAGGGAGACCCAGTACTTC.

The chain employs TRBV11-1 and TRBJ2-1; tentative D call: TRBD2 (6 bases). Germline V CDR1 and CDR2: SGHAT, FQDESV (reference sequence). The length of the CDR3 is 15 residues. The ends were cut back, 4 bases at V and 9 bases at J, with 19 bases in the middle. The CDR3, as DNA: TGTGCCAGCAGCTCGGCGGGAACCTTATTTCGTGAGCAGTTCTTC. Translated, it gives CASSSAGTLFREQFF.

This rearrangement joins TRBV5-4 to TRBJ2-7; tentatively, D is TRBD2 (6 bases). The length of the CDR3 is 14 residues. CDR1 and CDR2 (germline): SGHNT, YYREEE (reference sequence). V lost 7 bases to trimming and J lost 5 bases, with 19 bases between them. This CDR3 is CASSRGGQDHEQYF. CDR3 in DNA: TGTGCCAGCTCTCGCGGAGGGCAGGACCACGAGCAGTACTTC. The full variable domain, its missing parts supplied by reference TRBV5-4 and TRBJ2-7, is ETGVTQSPTHLIKTRGQQVTLRCSSQSGHNTVSWYQQALGQGPQFIFQYYREEENGRGNFPPRFSGLQFPNYSSELNVNALELDDSALYLCASSRGGQDHEQYFGPGTRLTVT.